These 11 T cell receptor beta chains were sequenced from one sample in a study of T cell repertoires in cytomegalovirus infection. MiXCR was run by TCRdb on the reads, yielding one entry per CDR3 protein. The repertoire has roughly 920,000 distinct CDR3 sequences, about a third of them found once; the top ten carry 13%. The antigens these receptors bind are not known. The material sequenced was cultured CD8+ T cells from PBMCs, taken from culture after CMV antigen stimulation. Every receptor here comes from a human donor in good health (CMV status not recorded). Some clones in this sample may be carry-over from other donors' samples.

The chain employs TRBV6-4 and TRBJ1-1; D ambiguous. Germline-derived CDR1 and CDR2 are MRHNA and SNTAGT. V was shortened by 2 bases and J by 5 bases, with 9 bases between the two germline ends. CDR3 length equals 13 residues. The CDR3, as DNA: TGTGCCAGCAGTGACAGGGAAAGGACTGAAGCTTTCTTT. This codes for CASSDRERTEAFF.

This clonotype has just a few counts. The CDR3 bases are TGCAGCGTTGAAGGCCGCTTCTATGGCTACACCTTC. Translating gives CSVEGRFYGYTF. J is TRBJ1-2 and V is TRBV29-1; D gene ambiguous. Germline values: CDR1 SQVTM, CDR2 ANQGSEA. V was cut by 1 base and J by 4 bases, with 7 bases left in between. This CDR3 is built from 12 residues.

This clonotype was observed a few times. CDR3 in amino acids: CASSTTTGGDTEAFF. Written as DNA, the CDR3 is TGTGCCAGCAGTACAACGACCGGGGGCGACACTGAAGCTTTCTTT. This sequence joins TRBV27 and TRBJ1-1; D may be TRBD1 (6 bases). V dropped 5 bases and J dropped 3 bases, with 16 bases sitting between them. In germline, CDR1 is MNHEY, CDR2 SMNVEV (reference sequence). This CDR3 comprises 15 residues.

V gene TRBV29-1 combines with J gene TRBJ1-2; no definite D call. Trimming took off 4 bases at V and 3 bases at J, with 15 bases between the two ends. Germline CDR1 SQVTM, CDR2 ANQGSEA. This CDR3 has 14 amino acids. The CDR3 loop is CSVAGGEGHYGYTF. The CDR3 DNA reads TGCAGCGTTGCCGGTGGGGAGGGCCACTATGGCTACACCTTC.

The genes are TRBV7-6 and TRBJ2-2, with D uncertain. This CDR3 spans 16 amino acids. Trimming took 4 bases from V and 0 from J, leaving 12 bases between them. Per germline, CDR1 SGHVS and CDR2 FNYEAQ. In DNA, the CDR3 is TGTGCCAGCAGCTCCGACCGAGGCTCGAACACCGGGGAGCTGTTTTTT. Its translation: CASSSDRGSNTGELFF. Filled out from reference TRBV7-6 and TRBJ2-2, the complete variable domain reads GAGVSQSPRYKVTKRGQDVALRCDPISGHVSLYWYRQALGQGPEFLTYFNYEAQQDKSGLPNDRFSAERPEGSISTLTIQRTEQRDSAMYRCASSSDRGSNTGELFFGEGSRLTVL.

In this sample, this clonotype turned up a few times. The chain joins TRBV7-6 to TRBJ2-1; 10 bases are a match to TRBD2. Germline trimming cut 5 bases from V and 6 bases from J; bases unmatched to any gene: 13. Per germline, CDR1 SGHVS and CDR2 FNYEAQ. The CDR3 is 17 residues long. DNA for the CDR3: TGTGCCAGCAGCCAAGCATATAGCGGGGGGCCGGGCAATGAGCAGTTCTTC. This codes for CASSQAYSGGPGNEQFF.

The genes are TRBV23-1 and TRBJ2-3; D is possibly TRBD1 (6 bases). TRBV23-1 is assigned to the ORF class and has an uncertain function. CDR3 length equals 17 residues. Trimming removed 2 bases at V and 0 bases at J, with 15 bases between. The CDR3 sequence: CASSQAIQGRSTDTQYF. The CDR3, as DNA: TGCGCCAGCAGTCAAGCCATACAGGGCCGGAGCACAGATACGCAGTATTTT.

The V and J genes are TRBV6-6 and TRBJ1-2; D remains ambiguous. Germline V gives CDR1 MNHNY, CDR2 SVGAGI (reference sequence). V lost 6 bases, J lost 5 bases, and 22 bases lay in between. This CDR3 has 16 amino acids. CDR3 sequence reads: CASRYPPSGSLYGYTF. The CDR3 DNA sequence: TGTGCCAGCAGATACCCCCCTTCGGGCTCCTTATATGGCTACACCTTC.

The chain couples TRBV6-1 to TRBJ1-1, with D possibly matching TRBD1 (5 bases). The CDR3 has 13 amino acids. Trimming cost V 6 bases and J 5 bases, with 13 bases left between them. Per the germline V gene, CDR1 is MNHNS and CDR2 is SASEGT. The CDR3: CASSTGPGTEAFF. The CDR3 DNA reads TGTGCCAGCAGCACGGGACCTGGGACTGAAGCTTTCTTT.

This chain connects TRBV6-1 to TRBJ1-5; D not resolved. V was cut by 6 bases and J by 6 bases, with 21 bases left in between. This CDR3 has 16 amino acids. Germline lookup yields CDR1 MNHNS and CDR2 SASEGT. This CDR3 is CASSANPQARGQPQHF. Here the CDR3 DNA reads TGTGCCAGCAGCGCGAATCCCCAGGCACGGGGTCAGCCCCAGCATTTT.

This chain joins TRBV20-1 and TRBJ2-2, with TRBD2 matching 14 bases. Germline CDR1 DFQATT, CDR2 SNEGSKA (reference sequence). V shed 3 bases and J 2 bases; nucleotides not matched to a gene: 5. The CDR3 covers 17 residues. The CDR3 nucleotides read TGCAGTGCTAGCCAGACTAGCGGGGGGGCCAACACCGGGGAGCTGTTTTTT. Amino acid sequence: CSASQTSGGANTGELFF.